This T cell receptor (beta chain) is from a study of graft-versus-host responses after intestinal transplantation. Generated by immunoSEQ multiplex PCR, the TCRdb table keeps only in-frame clones and is missing some. The sample lists approximately 50,000 clones; approximately 84% were seen once. Trimming removed 2 bases from V and 10 bases from J; junction bases left unmatched: 7. The germline gives CDR1 SGHNT, CDR2 YYREEE (reference sequence). The CDR3 covers 15 residues. Note on this clone: As yet, its antigen is unknown.

The chain recombines TRBV5-4 with TRBJ1-6; 9 bases line up with TRBD1. The receptor's source is a human donor who was the organ donor for an intestinal transplant. The sequences come from unstimulated CD4+ T cells sorted from spleen or lymph node cells, collected before transplant. CDR3 sequence: CASSLGDRAGSPLHF. The CDR3 bases are TGTGCCAGCAGCTTAGGGGACAGGGCGGGATCACCCCTCCACTTT.